This T cell receptor beta chain stems from a study of T cells in Graves' hyperthyroidism and ophthalmopathy. Background on the study: Peripheral blood draws took place at initial diagnosis, ahead of any treatment.

This clonotype has just a few counts. As yet, its antigen is unknown. Whole-study findings and limits: Blood shared most expanded thyroid clonotypes above 0.001.

The diagnoses drew upon clinical symptoms, serum thyroxine and TRAb, thyroid ultrasound and orbital computed tomography. Regions amplified from RNA transcripts were the TCR beta CDR3 regions. The study used the HTBI primer set for a first-round RT-PCR of the TCR CDR3. MiXCR, run by TCRdb on the multiplex PCR reads, gives a single entry per CDR3 protein. The table has some 580,000 distinct CDR3 sequences, 15% to 20% seen once. The V and J ends lost 7 bases and 8 bases respectively, with 11 bases between them. CDR3 size: 11 residues. Germline V gives CDR1 MDHEN, CDR2 SYDVKM. Sequenced: blood. The gene calls are TRBV28 and TRBJ1-1, with D maybe TRBD1 (6 bases). The TCR was taken from a woman between 40 and 50 years old with Graves' ophthalmopathy. The CDR3 region is CASTLGAEAFF. DNA of the CDR3: TGTGCCAGCACACTGGGGGCGGAAGCTTTCTTT.